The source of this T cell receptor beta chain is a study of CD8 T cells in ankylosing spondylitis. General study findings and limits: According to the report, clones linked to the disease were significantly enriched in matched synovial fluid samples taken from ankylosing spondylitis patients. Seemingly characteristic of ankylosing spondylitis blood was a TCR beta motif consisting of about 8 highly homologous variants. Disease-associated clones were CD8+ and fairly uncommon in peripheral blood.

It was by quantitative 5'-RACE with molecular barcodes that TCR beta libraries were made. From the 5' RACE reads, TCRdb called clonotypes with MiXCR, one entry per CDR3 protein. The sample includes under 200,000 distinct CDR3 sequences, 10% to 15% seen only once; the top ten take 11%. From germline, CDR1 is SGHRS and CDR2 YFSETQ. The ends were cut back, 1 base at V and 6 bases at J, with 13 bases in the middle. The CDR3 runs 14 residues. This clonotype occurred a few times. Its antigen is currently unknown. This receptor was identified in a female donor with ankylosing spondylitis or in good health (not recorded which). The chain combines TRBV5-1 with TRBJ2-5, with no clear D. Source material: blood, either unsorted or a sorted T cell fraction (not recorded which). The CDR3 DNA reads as TGCGCCAGCAGCTTGACCGGTGCAAAACAGACCCAGTACTTC. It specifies CASSLTGAKQTQYF.